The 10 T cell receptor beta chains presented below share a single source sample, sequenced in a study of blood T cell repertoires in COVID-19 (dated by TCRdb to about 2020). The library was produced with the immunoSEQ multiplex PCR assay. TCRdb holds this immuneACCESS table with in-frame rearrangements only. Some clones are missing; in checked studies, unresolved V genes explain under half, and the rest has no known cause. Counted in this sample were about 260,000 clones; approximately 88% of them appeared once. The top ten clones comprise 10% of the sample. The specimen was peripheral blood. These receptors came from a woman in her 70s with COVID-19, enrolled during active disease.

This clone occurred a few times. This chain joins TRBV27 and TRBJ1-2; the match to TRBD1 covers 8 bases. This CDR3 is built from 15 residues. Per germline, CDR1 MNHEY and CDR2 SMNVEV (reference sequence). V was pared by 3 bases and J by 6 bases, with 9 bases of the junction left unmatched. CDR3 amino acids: CASSFKRETGDGYTF. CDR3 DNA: TGTGCCAGCAGTTTCAAACGGGAGACAGGGGATGGCTACACCTTC.

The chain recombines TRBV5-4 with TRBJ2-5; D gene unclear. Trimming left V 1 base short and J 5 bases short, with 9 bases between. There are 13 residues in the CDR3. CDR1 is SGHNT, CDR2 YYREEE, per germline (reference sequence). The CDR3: CASSLTVPETQYF. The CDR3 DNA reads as TGTGCCAGCAGCTTGACAGTGCCGGAGACCCAGTACTTC.

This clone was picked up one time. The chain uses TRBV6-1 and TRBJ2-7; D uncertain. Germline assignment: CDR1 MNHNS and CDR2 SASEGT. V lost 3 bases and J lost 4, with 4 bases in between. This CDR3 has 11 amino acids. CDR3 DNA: TGTGCCAGCAGTGATAGATACGAGCAGTACTTC. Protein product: CASSDRYEQYF.

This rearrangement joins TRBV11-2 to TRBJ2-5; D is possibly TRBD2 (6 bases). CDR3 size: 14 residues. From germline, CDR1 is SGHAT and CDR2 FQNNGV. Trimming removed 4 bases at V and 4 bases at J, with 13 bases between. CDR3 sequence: CASSSGGPVETQYF. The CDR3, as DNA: TGTGCCAGCAGCTCTGGAGGGCCGGTAGAGACCCAGTACTTC.

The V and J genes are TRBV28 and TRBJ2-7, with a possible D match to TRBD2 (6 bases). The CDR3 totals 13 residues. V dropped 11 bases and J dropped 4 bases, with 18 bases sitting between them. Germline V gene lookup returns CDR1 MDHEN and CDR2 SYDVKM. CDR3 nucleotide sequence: TGTGCCGGAAGGGGAGGCCTGGGGTACGAGCAGTACTTC. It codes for CAGRGGLGYEQYF.

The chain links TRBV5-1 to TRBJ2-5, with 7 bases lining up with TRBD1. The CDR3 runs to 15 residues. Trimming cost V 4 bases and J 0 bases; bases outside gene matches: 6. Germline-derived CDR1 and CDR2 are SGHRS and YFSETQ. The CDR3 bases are TGCGCCAGCAGCCACACAGGGGCGTACCAAGAGACCCAGTACTTC. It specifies CASSHTGAYQETQYF. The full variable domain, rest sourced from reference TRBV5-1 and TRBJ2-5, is KAGVTQTPRYLIKTRGQQVTLSCSPISGHRSVSWYQQTPGQGLQFLFEYFSETQRNKGNFPGRFSGRQFSNSRSEMNVSTLELGDSALYLCASSHTGAYQETQYFGPGTRLLVL.

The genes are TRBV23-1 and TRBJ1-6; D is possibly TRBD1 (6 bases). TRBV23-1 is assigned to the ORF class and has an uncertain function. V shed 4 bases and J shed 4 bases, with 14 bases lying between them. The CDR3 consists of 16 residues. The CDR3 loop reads CASSPRQVTYNSPLHF. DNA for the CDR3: TGCGCCAGCAGTCCCAGACAGGTCACGTATAATTCACCCCTCCACTTT.

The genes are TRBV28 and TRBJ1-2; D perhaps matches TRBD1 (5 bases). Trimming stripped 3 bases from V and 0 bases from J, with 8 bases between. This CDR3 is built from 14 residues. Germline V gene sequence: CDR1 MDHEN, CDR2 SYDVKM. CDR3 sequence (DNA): TGTGCCAGCAGTTTGGGGGGAGCTAACTATGGCTACACCTTC. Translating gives CASSLGGANYGYTF.

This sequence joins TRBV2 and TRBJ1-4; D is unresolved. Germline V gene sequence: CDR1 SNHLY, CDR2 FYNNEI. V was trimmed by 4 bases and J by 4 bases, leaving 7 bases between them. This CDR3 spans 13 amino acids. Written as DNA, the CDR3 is TGTGCCAGCAGTGCAGTCCGTAATGAAAAACTGTTTTTT. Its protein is CASSAVRNEKLFF.

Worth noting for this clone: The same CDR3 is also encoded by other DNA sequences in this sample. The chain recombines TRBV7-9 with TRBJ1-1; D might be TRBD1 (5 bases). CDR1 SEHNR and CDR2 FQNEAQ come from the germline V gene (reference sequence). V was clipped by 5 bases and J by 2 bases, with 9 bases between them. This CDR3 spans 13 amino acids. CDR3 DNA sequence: TGTGCCAGCAGCCCAACAGGAAACACTGAAGCTTTCTTT. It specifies CASSPTGNTEAFF.